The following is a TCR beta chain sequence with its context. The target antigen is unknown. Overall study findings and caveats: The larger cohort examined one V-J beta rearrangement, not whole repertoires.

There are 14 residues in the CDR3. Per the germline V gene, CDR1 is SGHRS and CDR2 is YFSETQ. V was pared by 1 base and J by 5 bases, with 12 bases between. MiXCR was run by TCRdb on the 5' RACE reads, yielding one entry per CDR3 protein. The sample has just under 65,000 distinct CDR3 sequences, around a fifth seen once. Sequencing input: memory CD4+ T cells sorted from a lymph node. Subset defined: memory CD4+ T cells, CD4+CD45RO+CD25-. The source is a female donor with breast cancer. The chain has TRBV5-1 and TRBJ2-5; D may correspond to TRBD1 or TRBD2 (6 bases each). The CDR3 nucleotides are TGCGCCAGCAGCTTGAAATCGGGGGCGGAGACCCAGTACTTC. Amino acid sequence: CASSLKSGAETQYF.